This T cell receptor beta chain was recorded in a study of cytomegalovirus exposure and HLA in healthy donors. This clone was observed a few times. Amplification used 60 Vbeta primers and 13 Jbeta primers. Only in-frame clones appear in the TCRdb table, and some are missing; sequencing was by immunoSEQ multiplex PCR. Here the sample spans 150,000 to 200,000 clones, approximately 70% being singletons. Trimming removed 3 bases at V and 2 bases at J, with 14 bases between. The CDR3 is 17 amino acids. Germline V gives CDR1 ENHRY, CDR2 SYGVKD. The rearrangement links TRBV10-3 to TRBJ2-6, with TRBD1 as a possible D gene (5 bases). Specimen: PBMCs. This sequence originates from a woman in her 30s in good health and CMV-seronegative. CDR3 loop: CAISDVQGGTGANVLTF. As DNA, the CDR3 is TGTGCCATCAGTGATGTTCAGGGCGGTACTGGGGCCAACGTCCTGACTTTC.